This note documents a single TCR beta chain sequence. Antigen: not known. The sample is drawn from a study of CD8 T cells in ankylosing spondylitis. Overall study results and limits: Reported data indicate significant enrichment of disease-linked clones within matched ankylosing spondylitis synovial fluid. CD8+ by phenotype, disease-linked clones were relatively rare in peripheral blood.

TCR beta libraries were made by quantitative 5'-RACE with molecular barcodes. TCRdb reanalysed the 5' RACE reads using MiXCR and keeps one entry per CDR3 protein. The table lists almost 250,000 distinct CDR3 sequences, roughly a third of them singletons. CDR3 length: 15 residues. V dropped 5 bases and J dropped 1 base, with 15 bases sitting between them. Germline assignment: CDR1 DFQATT and CDR2 SNEGSKA (reference sequence). Input material: blood, either unsorted or a sorted T cell fraction (not recorded which). This TCR was recovered from a male donor with ankylosing spondylitis or in good health (not recorded which). This chain connects TRBV20-1 to TRBJ2-1; the D call may be TRBD1 or TRBD2 (5 bases each). This CDR3 is CSAAKPGPSYNEQFF. The CDR3 DNA reads TGCAGTGCTGCCAAACCGGGACCTTCCTACAATGAGCAGTTCTTC.